A single sample is the source of the 27 T cell receptor beta chains below, sequenced in a study of OX40 agonist ivuxolimab in advanced cancers. Libraries were prepared by immunoSEQ multiplex PCR; TCRdb keeps only in-frame clonotypes and omits some of them. The sample shows fewer than 75,000 clones, 88% of them seen only once. Sample: CD4+ or CD8+ T cells sorted from blood, taken in a trial of the OX40 agonist ivuxolimab. All receptors come from an adult with an advanced solid tumor such as melanoma, head and neck, liver or kidney cancer.

This clone occurred once. The J gene is TRBJ1-2, the V gene TRBV5-1; the D is unclear. Looked up from germline, CDR1 is SGHRS and CDR2 is YFSETQ. The CDR3 covers 16 residues. The V end lost 3 bases, the J end lost 0 bases, and 15 bases lay between the germline ends. The CDR3 sequence: CASSSLVGGANYGYTF. As DNA, the CDR3 is TGCGCCAGCAGCTCCCTCGTCGGCGGGGCTAACTATGGCTACACCTTC.

The chain combines TRBV27 with TRBJ1-5; 7 bases align to TRBD1. The CDR3 totals 18 residues. J was trimmed by 0 bases and V by 4 bases; bases with no gene match: 12. Germline lookup yields CDR1 MNHEY and CDR2 SMNVEV (reference sequence). The DNA of the CDR3 is TGTGCCAGCAGTTCAGGGGGGAGGGGCCCCTATAGCAATCAGCCCCAGCATTTT. Amino acids: CASSSGGRGPYSNQPQHF.

This clone is a singleton in its sample. This chain connects TRBV11-2 to TRBJ2-1; D is undetermined. This CDR3 has 12 amino acids. Germline V CDR1 and CDR2: SGHAT, FQNNGV. Between the trimmed V and J ends, which lost 6 bases and 5 bases, there was a span of 8 bases. CDR3 sequence (DNA): TGTGCCAGCAGGGAACCCCACAATGAGCAGTTCTTC. Protein product: CASREPHNEQFF. The full variable domain, completed using reference TRBV11-2 and TRBJ2-1, is EAGVAQSPRYKIIEKRQSVAFWCNPISGHATLYWYQQILGQGPKLLIQFQNNGVVDDSQLPKDRFSAERLKGVDSTLKIQPAKLEDSAVYLCASREPHNEQFFGPGTRLTVL.

This chain uses TRBV7-9 with TRBJ2-5, with TRBD2 matching 9 bases. With 9 bases clipped from V and 5 bases from J, the junction kept 7 bases outside the gene matches. Germline CDR1 SEHNR, CDR2 FQNEAQ (reference sequence). The CDR3 totals 13 residues. The CDR3 DNA reads as TGTGCCAGGCGGGGGGGTCCCGGGGAGACCCAGTACTTC. It is translated as CARRGGPGETQYF. The variable domain in full, with the rest retrieved from reference TRBV7-9 and TRBJ2-5, is DTGVSQNPRHKITKRGQNVTFRCDPISEHNRLYWYRQTLGQGPEFLTYFQNEAQLEKSRLLSDRFSAERPKGSFSTLEIQRTEQGDSAMYLCARRGGPGETQYFGPGTRLLVL.

The chain uses TRBV9 and TRBJ2-7; TRBD1 aligns across 8 bases. Looked up from germline, CDR1 is SGDLS and CDR2 is YYNGEE. V trimming: 4 bases; J trimming: 3 bases; junction bases outside the gene matches: 6. This CDR3 spans 14 amino acids. The CDR3 reads CASSIGQGVYEQYF. CDR3 nucleotide sequence: TGTGCCAGCAGCATTGGACAGGGCGTCTACGAGCAGTACTTC.

The chain links TRBV2 to TRBJ2-7; 16 bases are a match to TRBD2. Germline assignment: CDR1 SNHLY and CDR2 FYNNEI. V was clipped by 9 bases and J by 7 bases; unmatched bases: 6. CDR3 length: 14 amino acids. CDR3 residues: CARGTSGRAREQYF. DNA for the CDR3: TGTGCCAGGGGGACTAGCGGGAGGGCAAGAGAGCAGTACTTC.

CDR3 residues: CASSLRGSVAGELFF. In nucleotides, the CDR3 is TGTGCCAGCAGTCTTCGGGGTAGCGTGGCCGGGGAGCTGTTTTTT. V gene TRBV16 combines with J gene TRBJ2-2, with D perhaps TRBD2 (5 bases). With 6 bases removed from V and 6 bases from J, the gap between germline ends came to 17 bases. Germline CDR1 and CDR2: KGHSY and FQNENV. The CDR3 totals 15 residues.

The gene calls are TRBV5-1 and TRBJ2-7; D is unclear. Germline-derived CDR1 and CDR2 are SGHRS and YFSETQ. There are 15 residues in the CDR3. V was cut by 0 bases and J by 0 bases, with 10 bases left in between. The DNA of the CDR3 is TGCGCCAGCAGCTTGGGACCCACCGTCTCCTACGAGCAGTACTTC. Its protein product is CASSLGPTVSYEQYF. The whole variable domain, filled in from reference TRBV5-1 and TRBJ2-7, reads KAGVTQTPRYLIKTRGQQVTLSCSPISGHRSVSWYQQTPGQGLQFLFEYFSETQRNKGNFPGRFSGRQFSNSRSEMNVSTLELGDSALYLCASSLGPTVSYEQYFGPGTRLTVT.

The J gene is TRBJ2-7, the V gene TRBV6-5; D is undetermined. The CDR3 is 13 residues long. Germline values: CDR1 MNHEY, CDR2 SVGAGI. V shed 2 bases and J shed 6 bases, with 11 bases lying between them. CDR3 residues: CASSYTRQAEQYF. In DNA, the CDR3 is TGTGCCAGCAGTTACACACGACAAGCCGAGCAGTACTTC.

The gene calls are TRBV4-1 and TRBJ2-4; D call uncertain. V was shortened by 5 bases and J by 0 bases, with 14 bases between the two germline ends. Per germline, CDR1 MGHRA and CDR2 YSYEKL. The CDR3 consists of 16 residues. The CDR3 region has the DNA TGCGCCAGCAGCTCCACCAGAAATCTAGCCAAAAACATTCAGTACTTC. Its translation: CASSSTRNLAKNIQYF.

The J gene is TRBJ1-2, the V gene TRBV7-9, with D unclear. This CDR3 contains 13 residues. V lost 1 base and J 1 base, leaving 4 bases between the germline ends. Germline CDR1 and CDR2: SEHNR and FQNEAQ (reference sequence). The CDR3 region has the DNA TGTGCCAGCAGCTTAGTAGTTAACTATGGCTACACCTTC. It codes for CASSLVVNYGYTF.

The rearrangement joins TRBV11-2 to TRBJ2-1; 7 bases match TRBD2. The V gene end was trimmed by 6 bases and the J gene end by 0 bases; junction bases not matched to a gene: 8. Looked up from germline, CDR1 is SGHAT and CDR2 is FQNNGV. The CDR3 totals 16 residues. DNA for the CDR3: TGTGCCAGCAGGGGGATCGGGAGGCGCTCCTACAATGAGCAGTTCTTC. This codes for CASRGIGRRSYNEQFF. Full variable domain (rest looked up from reference TRBV11-2 and TRBJ2-1): EAGVAQSPRYKIIEKRQSVAFWCNPISGHATLYWYQQILGQGPKLLIQFQNNGVVDDSQLPKDRFSAERLKGVDSTLKIQPAKLEDSAVYLCASRGIGRRSYNEQFFGPGTRLTVL.

This chain connects TRBV6-6 to TRBJ1-2; D not resolved. Looked up from germline, CDR1 is MNHNY and CDR2 is SVGAGI (reference sequence). This CDR3 comprises 11 residues. With 6 bases removed from V and 5 bases from J, the gap between germline ends came to 7 bases. The CDR3 loop reads CASSQGYGYTF. The CDR3 DNA reads as TGTGCCAGCAGCCAAGGGTATGGCTACACCTTC.

The CDR3 DNA follows: TGTGCCGTGGGATGGAGGCCCAGCTCCTACAATGAGCAGTTCTTC. It is translated as CAVGWRPSSYNEQFF. This rearrangement joins TRBV28 to TRBJ2-1; D perhaps matches TRBD2 (5 bases). The CDR3 consists of 15 residues. CDR1 and CDR2 (germline): MDHEN, SYDVKM. Between the trimmed V and J ends, which lost 11 bases and 0 bases, there was a span of 17 bases.

This clone was seen once. The rearrangement links TRBV2 to TRBJ2-5, with D possibly being TRBD2 (6 bases). The V and J ends lost 3 bases and 5 bases respectively, with 10 bases between them. The CDR3 length is 13 residues. Germline V gene lookup returns CDR1 SNHLY and CDR2 FYNNEI. CDR3 coding DNA: TGTGCCAGCAGTGACGGGGGATGGGAGACCCAGTACTTC. Translated, it gives CASSDGGWETQYF.

The chain has TRBV5-1 and TRBJ2-7; 7 nucleotides agree with TRBD1. Germline assignment: CDR1 SGHRS and CDR2 YFSETQ. The CDR3 has 13 amino acids. The trim removed 5 bases at V and 1 base at J, leaving 3 bases unmatched. The CDR3 sequence is CASRGQVSYEQYF. For the CDR3, the DNA is TGCGCCAGCAGAGGACAGGTTTCCTACGAGCAGTACTTC.

The chain's CDR3 is CASSYPPGQRFYEQYF. The DNA for the CDR3 is TGTGCCAGCAGTTACCCTCCGGGACAGCGGTTCTACGAGCAGTACTTC. The rearrangement uses TRBV6-5 and TRBJ2-7, with 7 positions matching TRBD1. The V gene end was trimmed by 2 bases and the J gene end by 3 bases; junction bases not matched to a gene: 10. Germline V gene lookup returns CDR1 MNHEY and CDR2 SVGAGI. CDR3 size: 16 residues.

The J gene is TRBJ1-4, the V gene TRBV28; perhaps TRBD1 as D (5 bases). The CDR3 contains 14 residues. Between the trimmed V and J ends, which lost 2 bases and 8 bases, there was a span of 12 bases. CDR1 is MDHEN and CDR2 is SYDVKM in the germline V gene. CDR3 in amino acids: CASSLGGDGEKLFF. In nucleotides, the CDR3 is TGTGCCAGCAGTTTAGGAGGGGATGGCGAAAAACTGTTTTTT.

V and J are TRBV27 and TRBJ1-2, with D perhaps TRBD1 (5 bases). Trimming stripped 5 bases from V and 6 bases from J, with 13 bases between. This CDR3 contains 13 residues. Germline V lookup: CDR1 MNHEY, CDR2 SMNVEV (reference sequence). The CDR3 reads CASSRGTRDGYTF. The CDR3 coding sequence is TGTGCCAGCAGTAGAGGGACCCGAGATGGCTACACCTTC.

The V gene is TRBV11-3, the J gene TRBJ2-6, with 8 bases matching TRBD1. The CDR3 loop spans 17 amino acids. V dropped 5 bases and J dropped 0; count of bases not matched to a gene: 6. Germline V gene sequence: CDR1 SGHNT, CDR2 YENEEA. CDR3 bases: TGTGCCAGCAGCCCCGGACAGGGACTCTCTGGGGCCAACGTCCTGACTTTC. It specifies CASSPGQGLSGANVLTF. The whole variable domain, remainder taken from reference TRBV11-3 and TRBJ2-6, is EAGVVQSPRYKIIEKKQPVAFWCNPISGHNTLYWYLQNLGQGPELLIRYENEEAVDDSQLPKDRFSAERLKGVDSTLKIQPAELGDSAVYLCASSPGQGLSGANVLTFGAGSRLTVL.

The rearrangement uses TRBV4-1 and TRBJ1-1, with 7 positions matching TRBD1. This CDR3 region has 15 residues. From germline, CDR1 is MGHRA and CDR2 YSYEKL. J lost 4 bases, V lost 3 bases, and 8 bases had no gene match. The chain's CDR3 is CASSQFGQVATEAFF. In nucleotides, the CDR3 is TGCGCCAGCAGCCAGTTCGGACAGGTGGCCACTGAAGCTTTCTTT.

In its sample, this clone was seen a few times. The CDR3 coding sequence is TGTGCCAGCAGGATATGGGGTGGTGGAACTGAAGCTTTCTTT. Protein sequence: CASRIWGGGTEAFF. The V gene is TRBV6-1, the J gene TRBJ1-1; D gene ambiguous. The CDR3 extends over 14 amino acids. The germline V and J ends were trimmed by 6 bases and 5 bases, with 16 bases remaining between them. Germline-derived CDR1 and CDR2 are MNHNS and SASEGT.

The rearrangement links TRBV28 to TRBJ1-3; TRBD1 agrees at 7 bases. The CDR3 has 16 residues. Per germline, CDR1 MDHEN and CDR2 SYDVKM. The V and J ends lost 5 bases and 0 bases, in that order; junction bases with no gene match: 7. The chain's CDR3 is CASSRDRGYSGNTIYF. In DNA, the CDR3 is TGTGCCAGCAGTCGGGACAGAGGATACTCTGGAAACACCATATATTTT. Together with reference TRBV28 and TRBJ1-3, the CDR3 gives the full variable domain: DVKVTQSSRYLVKRTGEKVFLECVQDMDHENMFWYRQDPGLGLRLIYFSYDVKMKEKGDIPEGYSVSREKKERFSLILESASTNQTSMYLCASSRDRGYSGNTIYFGEGSWLTVV.

J is TRBJ2-7 and V is TRBV14, with D unclear. Trimming left V 3 bases short and J 12 bases short, with 12 bases between. In germline, CDR1 is SGHDN, CDR2 FVKESK. The CDR3 is made up of 11 amino acids. This CDR3 reads CASSQDEQAYF. The CDR3 DNA is TGTGCCAGCAGCCAGGACGAGCAGGCGTACTTC.

V usage is TRBV5-1 and J usage is TRBJ2-1; 7 bases align to TRBD1. The CDR3 loop spans 13 amino acids. The germline gives CDR1 SGHRS, CDR2 YFSETQ. Germline trimming cut 5 bases from V and 5 bases from J; bases unmatched to any gene: 4. CDR3 DNA: TGCGCCAGCAGACCGGACAGGAACAATGAGCAGTTCTTC. Amino acids: CASRPDRNNEQFF.

Here the CDR3 reads CASSDVGQKDEAFF. Written as DNA, the CDR3 is TGTGCCAGCAGTGACGTCGGACAGAAAGATGAAGCTTTCTTT. This sequence joins TRBV6-1 and TRBJ1-1; a possible D gene is TRBD1 (6 bases). There are 14 residues in the CDR3. V was shortened by 3 bases and J by 7 bases, with 15 bases between the two germline ends. Germline CDR1 is MNHNS and CDR2 is SASEGT.

The J gene is TRBJ1-4, the V gene TRBV27, with D possibly being TRBD1 (5 bases). With 6 bases removed from V and 0 bases from J, the gap between germline ends came to 17 bases. Germline V lookup: CDR1 MNHEY, CDR2 SMNVEV (reference sequence). CDR3 size: 17 residues. This chain's CDR3 is CASRRGRNFATNEKLFF. The CDR3 region has the DNA TGTGCCAGCAGGCGGGGGAGAAATTTTGCAACTAATGAAAAACTGTTTTTT.